This TCR beta chain was found in a study of identical twins. TCRdb re-called the 5' RACE reads through MiXCR, storing one row per CDR3 protein. The sample contains approximately 300,000 distinct CDR3 sequences, 8.5% to 9.5% of which appear only once. This clonotype came up a few times. Trimming took off 4 bases at V and 3 bases at J, with 7 bases between the two ends. CDR3 length: 12 residues. The same specimen was also included in a second study, on yellow fever vaccine responses in identical twins.

The rearrangement joins TRBV12-3 or TRBV12-4 to TRBJ2-7; D is unclear. The sequenced sample consisted of CD8+ T cells sorted from blood. This clonotype was obtained from a young woman in good health. CDR3 amino acids: CASSSSIYEQYF. DNA of the CDR3: TGTGCCAGCAGTTCCTCCATCTACGAGCAGTACTTC.